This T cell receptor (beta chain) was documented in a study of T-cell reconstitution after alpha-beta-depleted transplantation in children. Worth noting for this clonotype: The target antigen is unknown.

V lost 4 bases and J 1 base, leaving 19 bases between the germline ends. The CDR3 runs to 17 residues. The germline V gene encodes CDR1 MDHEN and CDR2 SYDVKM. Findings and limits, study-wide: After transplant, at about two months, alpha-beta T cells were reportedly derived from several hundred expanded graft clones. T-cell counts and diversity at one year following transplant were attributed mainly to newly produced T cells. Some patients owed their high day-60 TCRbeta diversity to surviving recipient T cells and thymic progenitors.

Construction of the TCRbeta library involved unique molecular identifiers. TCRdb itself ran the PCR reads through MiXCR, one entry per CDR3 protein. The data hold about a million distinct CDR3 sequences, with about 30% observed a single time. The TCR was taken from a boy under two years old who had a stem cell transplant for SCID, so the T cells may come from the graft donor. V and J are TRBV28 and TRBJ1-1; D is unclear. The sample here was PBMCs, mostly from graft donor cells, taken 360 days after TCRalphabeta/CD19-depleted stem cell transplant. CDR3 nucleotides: TGTGCCAGCAGTTCGAGCCCCGGGTGGAAAAGGAACACTGAAGCTTTCTTT. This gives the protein CASSSSPGWKRNTEAFF.